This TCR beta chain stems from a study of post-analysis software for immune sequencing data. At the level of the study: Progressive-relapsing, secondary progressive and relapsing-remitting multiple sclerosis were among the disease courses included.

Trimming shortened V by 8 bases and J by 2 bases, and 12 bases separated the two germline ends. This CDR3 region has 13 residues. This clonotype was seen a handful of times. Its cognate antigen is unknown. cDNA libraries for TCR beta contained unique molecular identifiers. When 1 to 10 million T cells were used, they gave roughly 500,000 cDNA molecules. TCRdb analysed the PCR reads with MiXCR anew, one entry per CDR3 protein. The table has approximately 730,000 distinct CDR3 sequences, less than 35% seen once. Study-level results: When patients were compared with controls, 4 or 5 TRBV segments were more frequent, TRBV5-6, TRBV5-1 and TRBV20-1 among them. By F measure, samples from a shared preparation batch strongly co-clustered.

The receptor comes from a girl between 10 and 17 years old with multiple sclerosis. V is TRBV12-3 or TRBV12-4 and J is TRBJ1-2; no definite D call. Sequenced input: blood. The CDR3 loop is CASYTLGNYGYTF. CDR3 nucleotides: TGTGCCAGCTACACTCTGGGGAACTATGGCTACACCTTC.